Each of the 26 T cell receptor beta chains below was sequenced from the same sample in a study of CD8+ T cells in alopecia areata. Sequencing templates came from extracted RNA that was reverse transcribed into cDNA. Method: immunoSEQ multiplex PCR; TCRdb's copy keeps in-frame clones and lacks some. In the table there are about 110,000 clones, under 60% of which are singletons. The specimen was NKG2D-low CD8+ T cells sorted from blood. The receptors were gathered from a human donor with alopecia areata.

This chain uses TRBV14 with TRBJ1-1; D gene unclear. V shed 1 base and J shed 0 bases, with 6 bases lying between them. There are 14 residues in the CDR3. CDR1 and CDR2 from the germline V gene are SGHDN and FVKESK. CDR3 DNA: TGTGCCAGCAGCCAAGTGGAGTTGAACACTGAAGCTTTCTTT. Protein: CASSQVELNTEAFF.

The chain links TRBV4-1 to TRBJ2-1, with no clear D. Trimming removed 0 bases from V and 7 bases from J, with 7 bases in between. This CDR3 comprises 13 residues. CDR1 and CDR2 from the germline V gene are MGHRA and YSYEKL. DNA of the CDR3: TGCGCCAGCAGCCAAGAACTCCAAAATGAGCAGTTCTTC. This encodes CASSQELQNEQFF.

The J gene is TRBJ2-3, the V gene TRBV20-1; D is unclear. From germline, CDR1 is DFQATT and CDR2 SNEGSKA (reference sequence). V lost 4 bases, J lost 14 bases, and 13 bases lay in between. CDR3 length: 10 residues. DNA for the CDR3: TGCAGTGCTACCCCCATCCCCCGGTATTTT. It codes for CSATPIPRYF.

The CDR3 region has the DNA TGTGCCAGCGGGCAAGGATCTGAAAACGGCTACACCTTC. This encodes CASGQGSENGYTF. This chain uses TRBV13 with TRBJ1-2; D is uncertain. V lost 8 bases to trimming and J lost 8 bases, with 18 bases between them. Germline V gene lookup returns CDR1 PRHDT and CDR2 FYEKMQ (reference sequence). CDR3 size: 13 residues.

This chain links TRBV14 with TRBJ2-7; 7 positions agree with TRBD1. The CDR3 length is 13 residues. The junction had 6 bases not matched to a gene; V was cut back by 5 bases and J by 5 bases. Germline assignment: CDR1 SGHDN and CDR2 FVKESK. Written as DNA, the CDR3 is TGTGCCAGCAGCTACGACAGGGTCGACGAGCAGTACTTC. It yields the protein CASSYDRVDEQYF.

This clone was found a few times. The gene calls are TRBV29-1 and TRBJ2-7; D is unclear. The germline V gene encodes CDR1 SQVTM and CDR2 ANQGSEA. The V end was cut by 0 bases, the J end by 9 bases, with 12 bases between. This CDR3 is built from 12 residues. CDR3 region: CSVEEKYRVQYF. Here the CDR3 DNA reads TGCAGCGTTGAAGAGAAATATCGTGTGCAGTACTTC.

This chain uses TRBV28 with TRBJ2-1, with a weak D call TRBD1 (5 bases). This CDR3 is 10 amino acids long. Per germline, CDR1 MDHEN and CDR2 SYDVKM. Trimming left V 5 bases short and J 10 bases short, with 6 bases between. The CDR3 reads CASSDREQFF. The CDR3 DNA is TGTGCCAGCAGTGACAGAGAGCAGTTCTTC.

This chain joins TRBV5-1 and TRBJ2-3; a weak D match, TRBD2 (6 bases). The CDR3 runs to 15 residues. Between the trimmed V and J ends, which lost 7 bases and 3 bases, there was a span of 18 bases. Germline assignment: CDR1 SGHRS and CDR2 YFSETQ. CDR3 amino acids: CASDLRRATTDTQYF. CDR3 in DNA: TGCGCCAGCGATTTACGGAGGGCCACGACAGATACGCAGTATTTT.

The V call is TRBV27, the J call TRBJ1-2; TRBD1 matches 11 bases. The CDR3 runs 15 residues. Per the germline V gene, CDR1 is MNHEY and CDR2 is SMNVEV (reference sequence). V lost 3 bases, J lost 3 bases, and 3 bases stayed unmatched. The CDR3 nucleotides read TGTGCCAGCAGTTTCGGGGGACAGGGGGACTATGGCTACACCTTC. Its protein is CASSFGGQGDYGYTF.

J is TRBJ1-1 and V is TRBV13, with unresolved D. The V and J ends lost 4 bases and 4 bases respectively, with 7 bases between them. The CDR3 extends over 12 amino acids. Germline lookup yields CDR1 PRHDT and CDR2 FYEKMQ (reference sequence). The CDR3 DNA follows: TGTGCCAGCAGCTCCGTCCCCACTGAAGCTTTCTTT. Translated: CASSSVPTEAFF.

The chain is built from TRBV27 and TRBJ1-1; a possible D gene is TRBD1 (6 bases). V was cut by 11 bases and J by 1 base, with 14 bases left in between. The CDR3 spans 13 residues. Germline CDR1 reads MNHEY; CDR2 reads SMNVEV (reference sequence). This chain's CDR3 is CAAQAGANTEAFF. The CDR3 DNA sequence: TGTGCCGCCCAGGCGGGGGCGAACACTGAAGCTTTCTTT.

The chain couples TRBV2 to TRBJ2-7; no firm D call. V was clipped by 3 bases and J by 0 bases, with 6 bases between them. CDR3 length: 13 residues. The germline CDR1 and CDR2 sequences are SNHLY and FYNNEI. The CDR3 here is CASSDQISYEQYF. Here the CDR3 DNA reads TGTGCCAGCAGTGACCAGATCTCCTACGAGCAGTACTTC.

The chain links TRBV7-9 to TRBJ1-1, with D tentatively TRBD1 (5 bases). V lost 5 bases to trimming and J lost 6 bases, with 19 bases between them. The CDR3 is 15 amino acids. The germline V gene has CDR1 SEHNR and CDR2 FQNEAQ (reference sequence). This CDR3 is CASSPPGPPVSEAFF. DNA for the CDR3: TGTGCCAGCAGCCCTCCGGGACCTCCAGTCTCTGAAGCTTTCTTT.

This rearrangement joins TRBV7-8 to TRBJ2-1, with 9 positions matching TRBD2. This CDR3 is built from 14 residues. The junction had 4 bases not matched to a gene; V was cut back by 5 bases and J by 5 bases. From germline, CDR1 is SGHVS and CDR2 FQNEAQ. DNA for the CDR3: TGTGCCAGCAGCCCGCGGACTAGCGACAATGAGCAGTTCTTC. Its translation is CASSPRTSDNEQFF.

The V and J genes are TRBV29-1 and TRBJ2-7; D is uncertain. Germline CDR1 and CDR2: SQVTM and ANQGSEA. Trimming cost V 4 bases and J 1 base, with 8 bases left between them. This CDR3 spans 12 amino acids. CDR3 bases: TGCAGCGTTGTTATGAGGTCCTACGAGCAGTACTTC. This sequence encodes CSVVMRSYEQYF.

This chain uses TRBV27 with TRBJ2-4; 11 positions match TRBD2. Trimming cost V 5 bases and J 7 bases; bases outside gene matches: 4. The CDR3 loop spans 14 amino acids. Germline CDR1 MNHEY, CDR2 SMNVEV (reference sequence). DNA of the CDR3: TGTGCCAGCAGTCTAGCGGGAGGAAGTAACATTCAGTACTTC. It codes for CASSLAGGSNIQYF.

The CDR3 nucleotides are TGCAGCGTTGGTATGGACGCCGGGGAGCTGTTTTTT. Residues: CSVGMDAGELFF. This sequence joins TRBV29-1 and TRBJ2-2; D uncertain. The CDR3 consists of 12 residues. V was trimmed by 4 bases and J by 6 bases, leaving 9 bases between them. Per germline, CDR1 SQVTM and CDR2 ANQGSEA.

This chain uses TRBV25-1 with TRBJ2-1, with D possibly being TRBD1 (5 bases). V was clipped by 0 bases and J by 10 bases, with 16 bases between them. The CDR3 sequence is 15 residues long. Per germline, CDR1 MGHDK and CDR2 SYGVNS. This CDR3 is CASSEYIDSTREQFF. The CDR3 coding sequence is TGTGCCAGCAGTGAATATATCGACAGTACTCGGGAGCAGTTCTTC.

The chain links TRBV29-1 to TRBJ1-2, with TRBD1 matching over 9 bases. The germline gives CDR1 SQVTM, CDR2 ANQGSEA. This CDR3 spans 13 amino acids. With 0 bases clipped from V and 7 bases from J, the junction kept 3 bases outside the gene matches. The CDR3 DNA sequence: TGCAGCGTTGAAGAGGGACAGGGTGGTGGCTACACCTTC. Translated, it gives CSVEEGQGGGYTF. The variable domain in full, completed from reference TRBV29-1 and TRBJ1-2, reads SAVISQKPSRDICQRGTSLTIQCQVDSQVTMMFWYRQQPGQSLTLIATANQGSEATYESGFVIDKFPISRPNLTFSTLTVSNMSPEDSSIYLCSVEEGQGGGYTFGSGTRLTVV.

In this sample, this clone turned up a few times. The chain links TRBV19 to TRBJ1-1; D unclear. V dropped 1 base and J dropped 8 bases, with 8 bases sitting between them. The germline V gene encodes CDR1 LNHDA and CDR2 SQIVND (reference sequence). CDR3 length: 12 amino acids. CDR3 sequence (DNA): TGTGCCAGTAGTATAGGAACAGAGGAAGCTTTCTTT. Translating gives CASSIGTEEAFF.

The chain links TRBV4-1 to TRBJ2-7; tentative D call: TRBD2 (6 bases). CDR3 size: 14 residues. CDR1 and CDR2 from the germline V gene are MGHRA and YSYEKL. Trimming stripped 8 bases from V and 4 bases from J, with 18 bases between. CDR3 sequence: CASCSLIGSYEQYF. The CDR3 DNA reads TGCGCCAGCTGCTCCCTGATCGGGAGTTACGAGCAGTACTTC.

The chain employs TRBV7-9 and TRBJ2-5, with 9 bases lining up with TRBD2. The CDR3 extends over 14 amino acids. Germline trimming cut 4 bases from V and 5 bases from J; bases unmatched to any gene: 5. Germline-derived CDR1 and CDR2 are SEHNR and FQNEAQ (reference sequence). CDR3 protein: CASSYLAGAETQYF. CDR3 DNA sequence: TGTGCCAGCAGCTACTTAGCGGGAGCGGAGACCCAGTACTTC. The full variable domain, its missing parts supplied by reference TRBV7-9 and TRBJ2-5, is DTGVSQNPRHKITKRGQNVTFRCDPISEHNRLYWYRQTLGQGPEFLTYFQNEAQLEKSRLLSDRFSAERPKGSFSTLEIQRTEQGDSAMYLCASSYLAGAETQYFGPGTRLLVL.

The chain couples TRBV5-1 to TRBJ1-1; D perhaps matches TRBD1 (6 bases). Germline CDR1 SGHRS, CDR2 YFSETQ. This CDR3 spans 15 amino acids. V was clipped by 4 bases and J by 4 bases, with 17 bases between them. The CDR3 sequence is CASSPLGQSGTEAFF. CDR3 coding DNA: TGCGCCAGCAGCCCCCTCGGACAGTCAGGCACTGAAGCTTTCTTT.

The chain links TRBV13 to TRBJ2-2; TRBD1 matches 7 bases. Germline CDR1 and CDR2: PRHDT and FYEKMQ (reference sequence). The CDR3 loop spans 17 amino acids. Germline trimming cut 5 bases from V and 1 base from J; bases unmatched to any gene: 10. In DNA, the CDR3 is TGTGCCAGCAGCCCTACTTCGACAGGGTGGAACACCGGGGAGCTGTTTTTT. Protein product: CASSPTSTGWNTGELFF. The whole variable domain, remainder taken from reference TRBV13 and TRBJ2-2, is AAGVIQSPRHLIKEKRETATLKCYPIPRHDTVYWYQQGPGQDPQFLISFYEKMQSDKGSIPDRFSAQQFSDYHSELNMSSLELGDSALYFCASSPTSTGWNTGELFFGEGSRLTVL.

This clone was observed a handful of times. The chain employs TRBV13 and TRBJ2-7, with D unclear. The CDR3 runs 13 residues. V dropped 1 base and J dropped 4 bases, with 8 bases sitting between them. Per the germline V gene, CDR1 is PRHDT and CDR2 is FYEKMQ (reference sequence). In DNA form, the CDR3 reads TGTGCCAGCAGCTTAGTGGGCTATTACGAGCAGTACTTC. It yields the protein CASSLVGYYEQYF.

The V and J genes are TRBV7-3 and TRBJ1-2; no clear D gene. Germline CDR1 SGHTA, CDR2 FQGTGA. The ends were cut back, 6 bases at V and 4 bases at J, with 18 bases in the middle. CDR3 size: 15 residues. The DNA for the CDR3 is TGTGCCAGCAGAGAAACTGCCCGCCCCGGCTATGGCTACACCTTC. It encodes CASRETARPGYGYTF.